The 19 T cell receptor beta chains given below trace back to one sample, sequenced in a study of cytomegalovirus exposure and HLA in healthy donors. It was with 60 Vbeta and 13 Jbeta primers that the PCR ran. Sequencing was performed with immunoSEQ multiplex PCR; in TCRdb, only in-frame clones are kept and a portion is missing. The sample includes around 180,000 clones, roughly 80% of them seen just once. Source material: PBMCs. These receptors all come from a man in his thirties or forties in good health and CMV-seropositive.

V is TRBV7-3 and J is TRBJ2-3; TRBD2 agrees at 9 bases. Germline CDR1 and CDR2: SGHTA and FQGTGA. Trimming cost V 5 bases and J 5 bases; bases outside gene matches: 11. The CDR3 runs 16 residues. The DNA for the CDR3 is TGTGCCAGCAGCGCGATTAGCGGGAGTTTCGGAGATACGCAGTATTTT. Protein: CASSAISGSFGDTQYF.

The chain joins TRBV19 to TRBJ2-7; D is uncertain. Germline V gene lookup returns CDR1 LNHDA and CDR2 SQIVND (reference sequence). The V gene lost 5 bases and the J gene lost 5 bases, with 16 bases spanning the gap. The CDR3 is 14 amino acids. The CDR3 nucleotides are TGTGCCAGTAGTGTCGAAGCCAGGTACGACGAGCAGTACTTC. Protein sequence: CASSVEARYDEQYF.

The chain carries TRBV5-8 and TRBJ1-2; D is unclear. V shed 6 bases and J shed 8 bases, with 14 bases lying between them. The CDR3 loop spans 12 amino acids. The germline V gene encodes CDR1 SGHTS and CDR2 YDEGEE. The CDR3 loop is CASTSYGAGYTF. Here the CDR3 DNA reads TGTGCCAGCACCTCGTACGGTGCCGGCTACACCTTC. The full variable domain, with the rest looked up from reference TRBV5-8 and TRBJ1-2, is EAGVTQSPTHLIKTRGQQATLRCSPISGHTSVYWYQQALGLGLQFLLWYDEGEERNRGNFPPRFSGRQFPNYSSELNVNALELEDSALYLCASTSYGAGYTFGSGTRLTVV.

The rearrangement links TRBV27 to TRBJ1-2; TRBD1 aligns across 8 bases. Trimming at V came to 0 bases and at J to 5 bases, leaving 8 bases not matched to a gene. The CDR3 consists of 16 residues. The germline gives CDR1 MNHEY, CDR2 SMNVEV (reference sequence). The CDR3 loop reads CASSLSNRTGWYGYTF. CDR3 in DNA: TGTGCCAGCAGTTTATCGAATCGGACAGGGTGGTATGGCTACACCTTC.

The chain combines TRBV6-1 with TRBJ2-5; 8 nucleotides line up with TRBD2. The V segment lost 6 bases and the J segment 5 bases; nucleotides outside the gene matches: 11. CDR1 is MNHNS and CDR2 is SASEGT in the germline V gene. The CDR3 consists of 15 residues. The CDR3 coding sequence is TGTGCCAGCAGAGGGCTGCCGGGGGGGAGGGAGACCCAGTACTTC. Translating it yields CASRGLPGGRETQYF.

The chain links TRBV4-1 to TRBJ1-1; 8 positions agree with TRBD1. Germline trimming cut 5 bases from V and 4 bases from J; bases unmatched to any gene: 9. This CDR3 spans 15 amino acids. Germline assignment: CDR1 MGHRA and CDR2 YSYEKL. CDR3 in amino acids: CASSRQGQGLTEAFF. DNA of the CDR3: TGCGCCAGCAGCAGACAAGGACAGGGACTCACTGAAGCTTTCTTT.

The chain is built from TRBV27 and TRBJ2-3; 7 positions match TRBD1. The CDR3 spans 15 residues. Germline loops: CDR1 MNHEY, CDR2 SMNVEV (reference sequence). V shed 9 bases, J shed 0 bases, and the junction held 9 bases outside the gene matches. The CDR3 DNA sequence: TGTGCCAGTCGTTACAGGGGCCCGAGCACAGATACGCAGTATTTT. Residues: CASRYRGPSTDTQYF.

The rearrangement uses TRBV19 and TRBJ2-6, with TRBD1 as a possible D gene (6 bases). Germline V gives CDR1 LNHDA, CDR2 SQIVND (reference sequence). The CDR3 covers 18 residues. V lost 6 bases and J 4 bases, leaving 22 bases between the germline ends. CDR3 sequence reads: CASRMRWQGQGGANVLTF. In nucleotides, the CDR3 is TGTGCCAGTAGGATGAGGTGGCAGGGGCAGGGAGGGGCCAACGTCCTGACTTTC.

This clone appeared a single time. The gene calls are TRBV7-9 and TRBJ2-1; TRBD1 might be the D (5 bases). The V end lost 8 bases, the J end lost 2 bases, and 16 bases lay between the germline ends. Germline V gives CDR1 SEHNR, CDR2 FQNEAQ (reference sequence). The CDR3 totals 15 residues. The CDR3 nucleotides are TGTGCCAGCGCCCCCAGCGCACAGGCCTACAATGAGCAGTTCTTC. Protein product: CASAPSAQAYNEQFF.

The V gene is TRBV27, the J gene TRBJ1-3, with a possible D match to TRBD1 (5 bases). Germline CDR1 reads MNHEY; CDR2 reads SMNVEV (reference sequence). Trimming removed 3 bases from V and 0 bases from J, with 6 bases in between. CDR3 size: 14 residues. In DNA, the CDR3 is TGTGCCAGCAGTTTGGGGGGCTCTGGAAACACCATATATTTT. The encoded protein is CASSLGGSGNTIYF.

The chain joins TRBV5-1 to TRBJ2-4, with TRBD2 matching over 10 bases. The V gene's germline CDR1 is SGHRS and CDR2 YFSETQ. The CDR3 extends over 14 amino acids. V trimming: 4 bases; J trimming: 5 bases; junction bases outside the gene matches: 3. The CDR3 here is CASSPSGGENIQYF. The CDR3 DNA is TGCGCCAGCAGCCCGAGCGGGGGGGAAAACATTCAGTACTTC.

On this clone: Germline and junction disagree at one end, which may indicate a read error. In the same sample, other DNA sequences code for this CDR3. The V and J genes are TRBV5-4 and TRBJ1-1, with 7 bases that match TRBD1. CDR1 is SGHNT and CDR2 is YYREEE in the germline V gene (reference sequence). The CDR3 totals 14 residues. CDR3 amino acids: CASSRDSLNTEAFF. CDR3 bases: TGTGCCAGCAGCCGGGACAGCTTGAACACTGAGGCTTTCTTT. Complete variable domain (other parts from reference TRBV5-4 and TRBJ1-1): ETGVTQSPTHLIKTRGQQVTLRCSSQSGHNTVSWYQQALGQGPQFIFQYYREEENGRGNFPPRFSGLQFPNYSSELNVNALELDDSALYLCASSRDSLNTEAFFGQGTRLTVV.

The gene calls are TRBV7-9 and TRBJ2-7, with TRBD2 matching over 14 bases. V was pared by 6 bases and J by 6 bases, with 13 bases of the junction left unmatched. CDR1 SEHNR and CDR2 FQNEAQ come from the germline V gene (reference sequence). This CDR3 has 17 residues. CDR3 region: CASSTVSGTSGSGEQYF. The CDR3 coding sequence is TGTGCCAGCAGTACGGTCTCCGGGACTAGCGGGAGTGGCGAGCAGTACTTC. The entire variable domain, with the rest obtained from reference TRBV7-9 and TRBJ2-7, is as follows: DTGVSQNPRHKITKRGQNVTFRCDPISEHNRLYWYRQTLGQGPEFLTYFQNEAQLEKSRLLSDRFSAERPKGSFSTLEIQRTEQGDSAMYLCASSTVSGTSGSGEQYFGPGTRLTVT.

V and J are TRBV15 and TRBJ1-5; maybe TRBD1 (5 bases). The CDR3 loop spans 15 amino acids. Trimming shortened V by 5 bases and J by 5 bases, and 16 bases separated the two germline ends. Germline values: CDR1 LNHNV, CDR2 YYDKDF (reference sequence). The CDR3 DNA follows: TGTGCCACCAGCCGTACGGCGATCAGGGATCAGCCCCAGCATTTT. It encodes CATSRTAIRDQPQHF.

CDR3 nucleotide sequence: TGCAGCGTGGGCTTACAGGGGGCGCGCACCGGGGAGCTGTTTTTT. This gives the protein CSVGLQGARTGELFF. V usage is TRBV29-1 and J usage is TRBJ2-2, with 9 bases lining up with TRBD1. Germline V gene sequence: CDR1 SQVTM, CDR2 ANQGSEA. V trimming: 6 bases; J trimming: 4 bases; junction bases outside the gene matches: 9. This CDR3 contains 15 residues.

The CDR3 protein is CASSSGQLGANYGYTF. The CDR3, as DNA: TGCGCCAGCAGCTCCGGACAGCTTGGAGCTAACTATGGCTACACCTTC. The chain links TRBV5-1 to TRBJ1-2; a weak D match, TRBD1 (6 bases). The CDR3 is 16 amino acids. The germline V gene encodes CDR1 SGHRS and CDR2 YFSETQ. V gave up 3 bases and J gave up 0 bases, with 15 bases separating them. Supplemented by reference TRBV5-1 and TRBJ1-2, the full variable domain reads KAGVTQTPRYLIKTRGQQVTLSCSPISGHRSVSWYQQTPGQGLQFLFEYFSETQRNKGNFPGRFSGRQFSNSRSEMNVSTLELGDSALYLCASSSGQLGANYGYTFGSGTRLTVV.

The chain combines TRBV9 with TRBJ1-3; possibly TRBD1 for D (5 bases). The CDR3 totals 14 residues. Trimming cost V 3 bases and J 4 bases, with 11 bases left between them. Germline CDR1 is SGDLS and CDR2 is YYNGEE. As DNA, the CDR3 is TGTGCCAGCAGCGGAGTGACAGCCGGAAACACCATATATTTT. Translating it yields CASSGVTAGNTIYF.

The genes are TRBV27 and TRBJ1-6; 7 nucleotides match TRBD1. The CDR3 has 21 amino acids. The ends lost 2 bases at V and 5 bases at J; junction bases unmatched: 21. Germline loops: CDR1 MNHEY, CDR2 SMNVEV (reference sequence). The DNA of the CDR3 is TGTGCCAGCAGTTTAGAGACCCCCGGGACAGCCGTCTCGAGGAATAATTCACCCCTCCACTTT. Residues: CASSLETPGTAVSRNNSPLHF.

The chain combines TRBV30 with TRBJ1-1; 7 bases are shared with TRBD1. The CDR3 totals 14 residues. V lost 0 bases, J lost 3 bases, and 4 bases stayed unmatched. The V gene's germline CDR1 is GTSNPN and CDR2 SVGIG (reference sequence). The CDR3 loop reads CAWSVLRGDTEAFF. The DNA for the CDR3 is TGTGCCTGGAGTGTACTCAGGGGGGACACTGAAGCTTTCTTT. The entire variable domain, with the rest obtained from reference TRBV30 and TRBJ1-1, is as follows: SQTIHQWPATLVQPVGSPLSLECTVEGTSNPNLYWYRQAAGRGLQLLFYSVGIGQISSEVPQNLSASRPQDRQFILSSKKLLLSDSGFYLCAWSVLRGDTEAFFGQGTRLTVV.